The 5 T cell receptor beta chains below were found in one sample sequenced in a study of radiation and T cells in renal cell carcinoma. The sample's treatment: treatment-naive control, cytoreductive nephrectomy. Here immunoSEQ multiplex PCR was the method, and the copy in TCRdb shows in-frame clones only, minus some. The table records about 10,000 clones, around 60% of them present only once. Sequenced here: tumor tissue, sampled from a patient whose treatment was nephrectomy without radiotherapy. These receptors all stem from a man aged 35-49 years with renal cell carcinoma.

The chain uses TRBV6-6 and TRBJ1-2; D gene ambiguous. Trimming left V 5 bases short and J 2 bases short, with 18 bases between. There are 16 residues in the CDR3. Germline CDR1 MNHNY, CDR2 SVGAGI (reference sequence). The CDR3 sequence is CASSPLDGRQNYGYTF. CDR3 in DNA: TGTGCCAGCAGTCCTCTTGACGGACGGCAGAACTATGGCTACACCTTC.

The genes are TRBV7-2 and TRBJ1-1, with 7 nucleotides matching TRBD1. After removal of 5 bases from V and 1 base from J, the junction contained 7 bases not matched to a gene. The CDR3 covers 15 residues. Germline CDR1 and CDR2: SGHTA and FQGNSA. The CDR3 DNA reads as TGTGCCAGCAGCCCCTCCAGGGGGGCGAACACTGAAGCTTTCTTT. It yields the protein CASSPSRGANTEAFF.

By share, this clone counts as medium-sized. V is TRBV30 and J is TRBJ1-1; D gene ambiguous. Trimming shortened V by 3 bases and J by 13 bases, and 12 bases separated the two germline ends. Per germline, CDR1 GTSNPN and CDR2 SVGIG (reference sequence). This CDR3 is 10 amino acids long. In DNA form, the CDR3 reads TGTGCCTGGAGCGGCCGCCGGGGTTTCTTT. Translation: CAWSGRRGFF.

Concerning this clone itself: This specimen includes other DNA sequences encoding the same CDR3. V usage is TRBV6-1 and J usage is TRBJ2-7; a weak D match, TRBD1 (6 bases). Trimming took off 5 bases at V and 4 bases at J, with 15 bases between the two ends. The CDR3 has 14 residues. Per the germline V gene, CDR1 is MNHNS and CDR2 is SASEGT. CDR3 sequence (DNA): TGTGCCAGCAGTTGGACGGACAGCCCATACGAGCAGTACGTC. This gives the protein CASSWTDSPYEQYV.

This clone was counted between two and nine times. The chain joins TRBV7-9 to TRBJ1-1, with 11 bases lining up with TRBD1. V shed 1 base, J shed 11 bases, and the junction held 9 bases outside the gene matches. This CDR3 contains 15 residues. Germline values: CDR1 SEHNR, CDR2 FQNEAQ (reference sequence). The DNA of the CDR3 is TGTGCCAGCAGCTTAGGCTGGACAGGGGGCAGGGGGGCTTTCTTT. Protein sequence: CASSLGWTGGRGAFF.